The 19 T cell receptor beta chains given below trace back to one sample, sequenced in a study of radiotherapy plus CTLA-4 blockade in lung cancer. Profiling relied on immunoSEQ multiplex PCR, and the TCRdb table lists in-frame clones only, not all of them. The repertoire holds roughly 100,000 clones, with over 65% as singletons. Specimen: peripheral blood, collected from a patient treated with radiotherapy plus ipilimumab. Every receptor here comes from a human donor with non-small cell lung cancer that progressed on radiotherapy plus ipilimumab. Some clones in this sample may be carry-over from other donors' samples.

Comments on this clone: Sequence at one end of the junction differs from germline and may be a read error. CDR3 nucleotide sequence: TGTGCCAGCAGCTTCCAGGTTAATGAAGAACTGTTTTTT. This gives the protein CASSFQVNEELFF. The chain joins TRBV7-3 to TRBJ1-4; D is uncertain. The CDR3 covers 13 residues. CDR1 SGHTA and CDR2 FQGTGA come from the germline V gene.

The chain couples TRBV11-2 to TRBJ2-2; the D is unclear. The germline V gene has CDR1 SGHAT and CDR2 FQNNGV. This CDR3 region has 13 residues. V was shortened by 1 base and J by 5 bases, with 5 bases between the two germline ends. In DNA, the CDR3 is TGTGCCAGCAGCTTAGTCCGGACCGGGGAGCTGTTTTTT. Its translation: CASSLVRTGELFF.

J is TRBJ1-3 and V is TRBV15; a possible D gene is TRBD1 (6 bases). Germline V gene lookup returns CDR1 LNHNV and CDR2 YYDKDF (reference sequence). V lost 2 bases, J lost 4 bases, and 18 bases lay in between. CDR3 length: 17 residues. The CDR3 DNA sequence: TGTGCCACCAGCAGACATGGAAGGGGGGAGGTCGGAAACACCATATATTTT. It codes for CATSRHGRGEVGNTIYF.

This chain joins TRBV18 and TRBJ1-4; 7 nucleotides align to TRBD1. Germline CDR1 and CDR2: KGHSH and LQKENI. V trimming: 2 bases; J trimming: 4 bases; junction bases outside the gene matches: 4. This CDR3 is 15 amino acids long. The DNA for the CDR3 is TGTGCCAGCTCACCAGATCGGGACAGTAATGAAAAACTGTTTTTT. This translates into CASSPDRDSNEKLFF.

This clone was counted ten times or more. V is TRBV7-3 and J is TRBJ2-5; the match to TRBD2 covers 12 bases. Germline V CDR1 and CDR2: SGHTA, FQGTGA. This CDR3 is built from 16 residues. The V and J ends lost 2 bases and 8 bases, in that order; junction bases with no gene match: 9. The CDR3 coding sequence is TGTGCCAGCAGCTTAGTTGCTAGCGGGGGGGCCAATACCCAGTACTTC. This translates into CASSLVASGGANTQYF.

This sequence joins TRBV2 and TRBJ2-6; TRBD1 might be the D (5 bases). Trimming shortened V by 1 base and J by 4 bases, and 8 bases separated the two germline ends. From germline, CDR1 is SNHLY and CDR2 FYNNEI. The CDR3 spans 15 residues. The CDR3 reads CASSEGGLGANVLTF. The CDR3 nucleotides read TGTGCCAGCAGTGAAGGGGGCTTGGGGGCCAACGTCCTGACTTTC.

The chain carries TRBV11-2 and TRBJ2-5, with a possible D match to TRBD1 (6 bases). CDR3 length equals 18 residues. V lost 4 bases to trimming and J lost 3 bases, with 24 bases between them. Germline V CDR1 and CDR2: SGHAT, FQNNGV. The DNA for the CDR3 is TGTGCCAGCAGCTGGATCGTAAACTCGGGACAAGAGAAAGAGACCCAGTACTTC. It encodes CASSWIVNSGQEKETQYF.

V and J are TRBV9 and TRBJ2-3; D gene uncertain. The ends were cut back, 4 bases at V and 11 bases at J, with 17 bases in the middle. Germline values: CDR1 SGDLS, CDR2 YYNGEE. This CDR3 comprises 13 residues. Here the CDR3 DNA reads TGTGCCAGCAGCCCCCGGACCCACCAAGTGCAGTATTTT. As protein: CASSPRTHQVQYF.

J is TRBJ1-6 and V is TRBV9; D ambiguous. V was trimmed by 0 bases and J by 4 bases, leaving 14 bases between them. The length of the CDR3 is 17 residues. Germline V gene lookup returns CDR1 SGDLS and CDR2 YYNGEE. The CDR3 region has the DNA TGTGCCAGCAGCGTAGGGCCGGGCAGAACTTATAATTCACCCCTCCACTTT. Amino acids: CASSVGPGRTYNSPLHF.

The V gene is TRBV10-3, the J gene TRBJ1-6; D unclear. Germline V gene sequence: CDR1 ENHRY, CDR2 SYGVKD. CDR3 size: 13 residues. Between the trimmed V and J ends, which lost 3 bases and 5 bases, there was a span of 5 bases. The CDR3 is CAISEKDNSPLHF. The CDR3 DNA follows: TGTGCCATCAGTGAAAAGGATAATTCACCCCTCCACTTT.

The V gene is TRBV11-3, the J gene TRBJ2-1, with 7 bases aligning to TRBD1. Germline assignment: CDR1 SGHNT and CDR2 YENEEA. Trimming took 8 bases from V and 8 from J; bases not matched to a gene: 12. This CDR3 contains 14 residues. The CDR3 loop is CASSAWTGHYEQFF. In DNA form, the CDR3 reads TGTGCCAGCTCGGCCTGGACAGGACACTATGAGCAGTTCTTC.

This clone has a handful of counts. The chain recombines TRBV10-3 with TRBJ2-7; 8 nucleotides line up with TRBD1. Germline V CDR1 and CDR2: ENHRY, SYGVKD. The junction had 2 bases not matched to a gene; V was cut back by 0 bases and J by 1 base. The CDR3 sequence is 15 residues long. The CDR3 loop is CAISESGQGSYEQYF. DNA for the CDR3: TGTGCCATCAGTGAGTCTGGACAGGGTTCCTACGAGCAGTACTTC.

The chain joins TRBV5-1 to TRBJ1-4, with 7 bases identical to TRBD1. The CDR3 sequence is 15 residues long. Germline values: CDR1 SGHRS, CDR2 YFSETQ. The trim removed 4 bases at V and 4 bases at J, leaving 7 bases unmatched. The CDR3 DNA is TGCGCCAGCAGCCGAACGGGACAGAATAATGAAAAACTGTTTTTT. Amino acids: CASSRTGQNNEKLFF. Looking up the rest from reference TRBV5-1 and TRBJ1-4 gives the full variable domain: KAGVTQTPRYLIKTRGQQVTLSCSPISGHRSVSWYQQTPGQGLQFLFEYFSETQRNKGNFPGRFSGRQFSNSRSEMNVSTLELGDSALYLCASSRTGQNNEKLFFGSGTQLSVL.

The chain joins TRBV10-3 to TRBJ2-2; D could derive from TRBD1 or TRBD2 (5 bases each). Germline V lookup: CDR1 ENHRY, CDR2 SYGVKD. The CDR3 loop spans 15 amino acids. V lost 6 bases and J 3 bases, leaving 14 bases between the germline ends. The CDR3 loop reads CAISGASGYTGELFF. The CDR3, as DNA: TGTGCCATCAGCGGGGCGTCAGGGTACACCGGGGAGCTGTTTTTT.

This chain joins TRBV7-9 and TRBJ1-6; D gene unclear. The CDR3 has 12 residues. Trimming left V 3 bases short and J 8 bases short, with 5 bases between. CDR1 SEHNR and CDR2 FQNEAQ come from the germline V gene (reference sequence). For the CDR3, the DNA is TGTGCCAGCAGCTTGGCGGATTCACCCCTCCACTTT. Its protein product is CASSLADSPLHF.

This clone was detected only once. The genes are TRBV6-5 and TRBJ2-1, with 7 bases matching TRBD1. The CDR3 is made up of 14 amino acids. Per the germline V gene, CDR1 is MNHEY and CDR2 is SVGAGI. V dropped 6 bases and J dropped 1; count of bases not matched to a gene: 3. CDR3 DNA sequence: TGTGCCAGCAGAACAGGGGCTTCCTACAATGAGCAGTTCTTC. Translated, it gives CASRTGASYNEQFF.

CDR3 protein: CASSQVNSPANYGYTF. The CDR3 DNA sequence: TGCGCCAGCAGCCAAGTAAACAGCCCTGCTAACTATGGCTACACCTTC. The chain couples TRBV4-3 to TRBJ1-2; D is unresolved. This CDR3 is built from 16 residues. V lost 1 base and J 0 bases, leaving 12 bases between the germline ends. Germline lookup yields CDR1 LGHNA and CDR2 YSLEER.

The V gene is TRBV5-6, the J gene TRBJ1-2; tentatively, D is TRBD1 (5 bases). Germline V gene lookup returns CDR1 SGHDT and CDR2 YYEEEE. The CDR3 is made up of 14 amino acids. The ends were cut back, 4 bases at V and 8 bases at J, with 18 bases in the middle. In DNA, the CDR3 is TGTGCCAGCAGCCGAAGGATGGGGCTTGGGGGCTACACCTTC. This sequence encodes CASSRRMGLGGYTF.

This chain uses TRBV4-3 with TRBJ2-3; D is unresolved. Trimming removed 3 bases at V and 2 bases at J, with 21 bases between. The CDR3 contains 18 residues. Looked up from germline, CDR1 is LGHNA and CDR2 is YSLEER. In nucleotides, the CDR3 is TGCGCCAGCAGCCAGTCCCCGACACTTGACTGGGCCACAGATACGCAGTATTTT. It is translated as CASSQSPTLDWATDTQYF.